The clone carrying this T cell receptor (beta chain) was detected ten times or more. The antigen remains unidentified. Indicated time point: sample taken at primary tumor resection. Frozen PBMC, nontumor lung or tumor provided whole RNA, which was sequenced unsorted. Losses at the gene ends were 3 bases for V and 1 base for J; bases not matched to a gene: 1. This CDR3 has 14 amino acids. The data derive from a study of spatial heterogeneity in lung cancer. A unique molecular identifier was carried by every single TCR cDNA molecule. TCRdb recomputed calls from the 5' RACE reads with MiXCR, one row per CDR3 protein. The sample comprises over 15,000 distinct CDR3 sequences, less than 7.5% of which are singletons, and around 3.7% rests with the top ten. Overall study results and limits: Counts that tracked tumor mutation counts were those of expanded intratumoral alpha and beta TCRs. Tallies of expanded TCRs, which were sorted into ubiquitous and regional groups, correlated with counts of ubiquitous and regional nonsynonymous mutations, respectively. The estimate shows that only roughly 7% of tumor T cells were covered for alpha and roughly 14% for beta chains.

The sample was lung tumor tissue, taken at surgery. The chain recombines TRBV5-7 with TRBJ2-3; 8 bases agree with TRBD1. TRBV5-7 is recorded as an ORF, its role being uncertain. This clonotype was obtained from a female donor with early-stage non-small cell lung cancer. CDR3 amino acids: CASSSDRGTDTQYF. CDR3 coding DNA: TGTGCCAGCAGCTCGGACAGGGGCACAGATACGCAGTATTTT.